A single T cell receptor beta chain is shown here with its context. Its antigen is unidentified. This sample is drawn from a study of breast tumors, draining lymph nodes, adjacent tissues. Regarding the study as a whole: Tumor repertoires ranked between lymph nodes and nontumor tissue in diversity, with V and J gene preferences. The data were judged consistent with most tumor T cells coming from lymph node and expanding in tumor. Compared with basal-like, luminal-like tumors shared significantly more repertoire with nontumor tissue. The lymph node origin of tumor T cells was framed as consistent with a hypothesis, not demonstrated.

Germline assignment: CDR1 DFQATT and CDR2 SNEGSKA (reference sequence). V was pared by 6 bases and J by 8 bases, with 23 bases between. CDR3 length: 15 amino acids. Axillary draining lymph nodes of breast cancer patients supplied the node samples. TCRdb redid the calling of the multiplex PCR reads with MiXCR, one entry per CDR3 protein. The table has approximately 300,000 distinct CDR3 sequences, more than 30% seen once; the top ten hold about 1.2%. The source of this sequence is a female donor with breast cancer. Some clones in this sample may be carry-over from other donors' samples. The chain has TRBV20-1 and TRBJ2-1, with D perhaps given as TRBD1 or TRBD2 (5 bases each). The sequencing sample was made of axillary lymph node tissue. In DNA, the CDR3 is TGCAGTGCCCAGAAAGGGGACCCGTCTTACGATGAGCAGTTCTTC. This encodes CSAQKGDPSYDEQFF.